The clone carrying this T cell receptor (beta chain) was counted many times. Its antigen is undetermined. The sample's time point: patch test 1, 2 weeks after DPC sensitization. Treatment meaning: therapeutic diphenylcyclopropenone sensitization with weekly scalp DPC. TCRdb used MiXCR to reprocess the RACE reads, holding one entry per CDR3 protein. The sample contains 84,000 or so distinct CDR3 sequences, over 9.5% of which appear only once. Per the germline V gene, CDR1 is SGHDT and CDR2 is YYEEEE. Trimming shortened V by 4 bases and J by 3 bases, and 11 bases separated the two germline ends. The CDR3 sequence is 14 residues long. The data were taken from a study of human T cells and chemical hapten exposure. Study-wide points: With regard to DPC sensitization, TCRs above 1 in 1000 frequency did not change.

The chain employs TRBV5-6 and TRBJ2-1; tentatively, D is TRBD2 (5 bases). The source is a man aged 40-49 years with alopecia areata. Some clones in this sample may be carry-over from other donors' samples. Sequenced here: whole blood, sampled in connection with sensitization to the hapten diphenylcyclopropenone (DPC). This CDR3 is CASSPRTFYNEQFF. The CDR3, as DNA: TGTGCCAGCAGCCCGCGGACTTTCTACAATGAGCAGTTCTTC.